The rows below give T cell receptor beta chains drawn from one sample of a study of immune reconstitution after stem cell transplant in scleroderma. Each CDR3 protein gets one entry after TCRdb re-called the RT-PCR reads with MiXCR. The sample lists 1,500 to 2,000 distinct CDR3 sequences, roughly a sixth occurring once. Sampling took place before or after autologous hematopoietic stem cell transplantation (not recorded which). These receptors were collected from a female donor with systemic sclerosis. The CDR3 runs from the conserved cysteine through the conserved F or W. Where a row states a size, it is once, few, many or the class of an expanded clone; other rows omit it.

j_call | v_call | clone_size | cdr3_aa
TRBJ2-7 | TRBV29-1 | NA | CSVEAGFAGYEQYF
TRBJ2-3 | TRBV14 | few | CASSQDRGFLGLAETDTQYF
TRBJ2-1 | TRBV7-8 | medium-sized | CASSLGSTPGSYNEQFF
TRBJ2-7 | TRBV20-1 | medium-sized | CRGRHEQYF
TRBJ2-3 | TRBV5-1 | few | CASTPTSGRTDTQYF
TRBJ2-7 | TRBV7-7 | medium-sized | CASSAGLAGSYEQYF
TRBJ2-1 | TRBV18 | medium-sized | CASSPLQGFNEQFF
TRBJ2-3 | TRBV6-1 | NA | CATQSGEGNTQYF
TRBJ2-1 | TRBV5-5 | large | CASSRDSFSYNEQFF
TRBJ2-7 | TRBV7-9 | NA | CASSSPWTGGLDEQYF
TRBJ1-1 | TRBV7-2 | few | CASRPGQGKMNTEAFF
TRBJ2-3 | TRBV7-2 | few | CASSLFAGTGYDTQYF
TRBJ2-7 | TRBV29-1 | medium-sized | CSVPSGTSYEQYF
TRBJ2-7 | TRBV9 | once | CASGVGIEGGSYEQNF
TRBJ1-4 | TRBV7-9 | NA | CASKSGARGNEKLFF
TRBJ2-7 | TRBV28 | medium-sized | CASSPTTGQGAYEQYF
TRBJ2-4 | TRBV28 | NA | CASSLLAERGNIQYF
TRBJ2-3 | TRBV10-3 | medium-sized | CAIKTSGGSTDTQYF
TRBJ1-4 | TRBV18 | NA | CASSPGTGTEKLFF
TRBJ2-5 | TRBV5-5 | medium-sized | CASSLGKQWETQYF
TRBJ1-1 | TRBV5-1 | NA | CASSLTTTGGNTEAFF
TRBJ1-1 | TRBV7-2 | medium-sized | CASSENTEAFF
TRBJ2-1 | TRBV4-2 | medium-sized | CASSQEGRGQDEQFF
TRBJ2-7 | TRBV29-1 | NA | CSVGDRGLGEQYF
TRBJ2-2 | TRBV5-1 | few | CASSFGQGYTGELFF
TRBJ1-1 | TRBV6-2/TRBV6-3 | large | CASSYGETEAFF
TRBJ2-2 | TRBV29-1 | medium-sized | CSVPDRGNTGELFF
TRBJ1-5 | TRBV30 | NA | CAWSVGRGQPQHF
TRBJ2-5 | TRBV6-2/TRBV6-3 | NA | CASSRPEEREDQETQYF
TRBJ2-7 | TRBV12-3/TRBV12-4 | large | CASTEQGNGFYEQYF
TRBJ2-2 | TRBV6-1 | NA | CASIPVNTGELFF
TRBJ2-1 | TRBV4-3 | medium-sized | CASSQAGTYISYNEQFF
TRBJ2-1 | TRBV6-2/TRBV6-3 | NA | CASSSFFEGPSQGNEQFF
TRBJ2-7 | TRBV11-2 | medium-sized | CASSPISRAGEEQYF
TRBJ2-7 | TRBV5-1 | medium-sized | CASSLGQGFSYEQYF
TRBJ2-1 | TRBV10-3 | medium-sized | CAISRGQGNEQFF
TRBJ2-4 | TRBV9 | few | CASSVGVAEAKNIQYF
TRBJ1-1 | TRBV7-3 | many | CASSGGQNTEAFF
TRBJ1-1 | TRBV4-3 | NA | CASSQELMDEAFF
TRBJ1-2 | TRBV7-9 | few | CASSTGVQVGGYTF
TRBJ1-2 | TRBV7-2 | large | CASSFEEVNGYTF